The next 10 T cell receptor beta chains were all read from a single sample in a study of cytomegalovirus exposure and HLA in healthy donors. Use of 60 Vbeta and 13 Jbeta primers characterized the PCR. Here immunoSEQ multiplex PCR was the method, and the copy in TCRdb shows in-frame clones only, minus some. The sample yields about 160,000 clones, 65% to 85% seen once. The sample comprised PBMCs. The receptor set was obtained from a woman under 40 in good health and CMV-seropositive.

The chain has TRBV5-4 and TRBJ2-5; 7 nucleotides match TRBD1. There are 15 residues in the CDR3. Germline values: CDR1 SGHNT, CDR2 YYREEE (reference sequence). Unmatched junction bases numbered 7, after V lost 0 bases and J lost 5 bases. In DNA, the CDR3 is TGTGCCAGCAGCTTGGAAAACTACAGGGGTGAGACCCAGTACTTC. This gives the protein CASSLENYRGETQYF.

The chain carries TRBV5-1 and TRBJ1-1, with TRBD1 identical over 8 bases. CDR3 length equals 16 residues. Germline V gene lookup returns CDR1 SGHRS and CDR2 YFSETQ. Unmatched junction bases numbered 12, after V lost 4 bases and J lost 4 bases. The CDR3, as DNA: TGCGCCAGCAGCCCTATCCCGGGACAGGTGGCCACTGAAGCTTTCTTT. It codes for CASSPIPGQVATEAFF.

J is TRBJ2-1 and V is TRBV5-1; D may be TRBD1 (6 bases). Germline CDR1 reads SGHRS; CDR2 reads YFSETQ. V shed 3 bases and J shed 7 bases, with 14 bases lying between them. The CDR3 consists of 14 residues. CDR3 residues: CASSSGQVRNEQFF. The CDR3 region has the DNA TGCGCCAGCAGCTCGGGACAAGTCCGGAATGAGCAGTTCTTC. Variable domain in full (rest from reference TRBV5-1 and TRBJ2-1): KAGVTQTPRYLIKTRGQQVTLSCSPISGHRSVSWYQQTPGQGLQFLFEYFSETQRNKGNFPGRFSGRQFSNSRSEMNVSTLELGDSALYLCASSSGQVRNEQFFGPGTRLTVL.

To note about this clone: Its ends do not fully match the called genes, so a read error is possible. V gene TRBV7-9 combines with J gene TRBJ2-3, with 8 positions matching TRBD2. Germline V gives CDR1 SEHNR, CDR2 FQNEAQ (reference sequence). This CDR3 comprises 17 residues. For the CDR3, the DNA is TGTTCCAGCAGCTTGGGGCTAACGGGGGGGCACACAGATACGCAGTATTTT. It translates to CSSSLGLTGGHTDTQYF.

This clone was counted once. V usage is TRBV7-9 and J usage is TRBJ2-3, with a tentative D call TRBD2 (6 bases). This CDR3 region has 12 residues. CDR1 and CDR2 (germline): SEHNR, FQNEAQ (reference sequence). Trimming shortened V by 6 bases and J by 3 bases, and 7 bases separated the two germline ends. CDR3 amino acids: CASRRGTDTQYF. For the CDR3, the DNA is TGTGCCAGCAGGCGGGGAACAGATACGCAGTATTTT. The complete variable domain, with remaining parts taken from reference TRBV7-9 and TRBJ2-3, reads DTGVSQNPRHKITKRGQNVTFRCDPISEHNRLYWYRQTLGQGPEFLTYFQNEAQLEKSRLLSDRFSAERPKGSFSTLEIQRTEQGDSAMYLCASRRGTDTQYFGPGTRLTVL.

The chain has TRBV12-5 and TRBJ1-2, with D tentatively TRBD1 (5 bases). Germline CDR1 LGHNT, CDR2 FRNRAP. V gave up 1 base and J gave up 8 bases, with 14 bases separating them. The CDR3 is made up of 14 amino acids. CDR3: CASGLALGAGGYTF. CDR3 sequence (DNA): TGTGCTAGTGGTTTGGCTCTAGGGGCGGGGGGCTACACCTTC.

V usage is TRBV6-5 and J usage is TRBJ2-5; 9 bases line up with TRBD1. Trimming removed 2 bases from V and 3 bases from J; junction bases left unmatched: 1. This CDR3 spans 14 amino acids. Germline V gene sequence: CDR1 MNHEY, CDR2 SVGAGI. The CDR3 bases are TGTGCCAGCAGTTACACAGGGGGCGAAGAGACCCAGTACTTC. Its translation is CASSYTGGEETQYF.

V and J are TRBV4-2 and TRBJ1-2; TRBD1 aligns across 9 bases. CDR1 and CDR2 from the germline V gene are LGHNA and YNFKEQ. The CDR3 is 16 residues long. V lost 4 bases, J lost 8 bases, and 14 bases stayed unmatched. The CDR3 is CASSLRSGQGRQGYTF. The CDR3 coding sequence is TGTGCCAGCAGCCTCCGATCCGGACAGGGGCGCCAGGGCTACACCTTC.

V and J are TRBV14 and TRBJ1-2; unclear D gene. The CDR3 is made up of 16 amino acids. The germline gives CDR1 SGHDN, CDR2 FVKESK. Deletions cut 3 bases from V and 7 bases from J, with 21 bases between. The CDR3 is CASSHAWIWENSGYTF. The CDR3 nucleotides are TGTGCCAGCAGCCATGCATGGATATGGGAGAACAGTGGCTACACCTTC.

The chain joins TRBV5-1 to TRBJ2-1; tentative D call: TRBD1 (5 bases). Germline V CDR1 and CDR2: SGHRS, YFSETQ. V shed 4 bases and J shed 3 bases, with 17 bases lying between them. CDR3 size: 16 residues. CDR3 amino acids: CASSPDSGIFYNEQFF. The DNA of the CDR3 is TGCGCCAGCAGCCCCGACAGTGGAATATTCTACAATGAGCAGTTCTTC.